This T cell receptor beta chain was sequenced during a study of T cell responses to AZD1222 COVID-19 vaccine. Some clones are missing from TCRdb's copy, which holds only in-frame ones; the method was immunoSEQ multiplex PCR. The sample holds roughly 170,000 clones; 85% to 95% are singletons and the top ten take over 0.8%. This receptor was taken from an adult in good health. The specimen comprised peripheral blood, sampled on day 0 of AZD1222 vaccination.

The CDR3: CASSGDINEQFF. CDR3 in DNA: TGTGCCAGCAGCGGGGACATAAATGAGCAGTTCTTC. The chain has TRBV12-3 or TRBV12-4 and TRBJ2-1, with a possible D match to TRBD1 (6 bases). Trimming stripped 6 bases from V and 7 bases from J, with 10 bases between. The CDR3 is 12 residues long.